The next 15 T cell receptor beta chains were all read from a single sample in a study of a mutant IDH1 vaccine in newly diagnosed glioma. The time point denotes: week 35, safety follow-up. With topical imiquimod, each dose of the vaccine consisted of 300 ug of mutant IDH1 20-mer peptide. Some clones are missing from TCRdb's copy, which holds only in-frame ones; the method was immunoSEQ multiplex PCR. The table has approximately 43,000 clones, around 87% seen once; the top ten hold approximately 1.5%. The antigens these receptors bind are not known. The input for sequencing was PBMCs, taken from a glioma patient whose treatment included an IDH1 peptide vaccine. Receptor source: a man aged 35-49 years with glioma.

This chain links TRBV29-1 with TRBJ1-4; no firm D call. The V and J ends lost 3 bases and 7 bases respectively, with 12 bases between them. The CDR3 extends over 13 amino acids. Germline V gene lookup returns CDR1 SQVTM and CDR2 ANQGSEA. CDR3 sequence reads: CSVERDSGEKLFF. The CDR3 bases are TGCAGCGTTGAGCGGGATTCGGGTGAAAAACTGTTTTTT.

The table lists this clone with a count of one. Written as DNA, the CDR3 is TGTGCCAGCAGTTTAGGACAGGGGGAAGGGTATGGGGAGCAGTACTTC. Translated: CASSLGQGEGYGEQYF. The J gene is TRBJ2-7, the V gene TRBV28, with TRBD1 matching over 10 bases. This CDR3 is built from 16 residues. Germline V gene sequence: CDR1 MDHEN, CDR2 SYDVKM. The trim removed 2 bases at V and 7 bases at J, leaving 11 bases unmatched.

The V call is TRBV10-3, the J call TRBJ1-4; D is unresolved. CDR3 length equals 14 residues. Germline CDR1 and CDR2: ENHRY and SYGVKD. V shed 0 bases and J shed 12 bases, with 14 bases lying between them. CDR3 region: CAISESKQFFQLFF. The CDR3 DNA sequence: TGTGCCATCAGTGAGTCCAAGCAGTTCTTTCAACTGTTTTTT.

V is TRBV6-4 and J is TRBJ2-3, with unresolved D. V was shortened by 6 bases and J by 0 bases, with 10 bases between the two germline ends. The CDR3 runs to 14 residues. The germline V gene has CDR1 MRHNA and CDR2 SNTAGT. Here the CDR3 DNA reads TGTGCCAGCAGCCCTTTACTTAGCACAGATACGCAGTATTTT. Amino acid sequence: CASSPLLSTDTQYF.

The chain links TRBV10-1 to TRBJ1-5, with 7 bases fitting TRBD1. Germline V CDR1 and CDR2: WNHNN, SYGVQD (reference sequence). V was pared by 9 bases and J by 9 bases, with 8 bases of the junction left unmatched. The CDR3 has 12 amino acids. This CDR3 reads CASKTGSGPQHF. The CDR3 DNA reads TGCGCCAGTAAGACAGGGTCGGGGCCCCAGCATTTT.

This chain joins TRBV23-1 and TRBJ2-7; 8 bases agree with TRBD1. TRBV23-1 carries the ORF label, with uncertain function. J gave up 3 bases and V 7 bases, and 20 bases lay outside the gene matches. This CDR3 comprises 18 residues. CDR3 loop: CASTRFSWGRGRFYEQYF. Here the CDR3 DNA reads TGCGCCAGCACTCGCTTCTCCTGGGGCAGGGGGCGCTTCTACGAGCAGTACTTC.

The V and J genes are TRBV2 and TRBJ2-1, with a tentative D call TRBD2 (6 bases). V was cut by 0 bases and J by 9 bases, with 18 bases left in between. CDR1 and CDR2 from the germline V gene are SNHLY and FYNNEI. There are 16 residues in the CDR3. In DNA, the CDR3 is TGTGCCAGCAGTGAAGCGCTTCCCGGAGGGTTCGGTGAGCAGTTCTTC. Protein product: CASSEALPGGFGEQFF.

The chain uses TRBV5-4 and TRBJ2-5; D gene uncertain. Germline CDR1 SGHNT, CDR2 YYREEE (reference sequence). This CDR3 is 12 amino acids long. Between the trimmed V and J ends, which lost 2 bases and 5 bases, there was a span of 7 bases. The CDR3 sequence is CASSFSSETQYF. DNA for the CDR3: TGTGCCAGCAGCTTTTCATCGGAGACCCAGTACTTC. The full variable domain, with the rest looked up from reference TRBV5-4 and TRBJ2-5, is ETGVTQSPTHLIKTRGQQVTLRCSSQSGHNTVSWYQQALGQGPQFIFQYYREEENGRGNFPPRFSGLQFPNYSSELNVNALELDDSALYLCASSFSSETQYFGPGTRLLVL.

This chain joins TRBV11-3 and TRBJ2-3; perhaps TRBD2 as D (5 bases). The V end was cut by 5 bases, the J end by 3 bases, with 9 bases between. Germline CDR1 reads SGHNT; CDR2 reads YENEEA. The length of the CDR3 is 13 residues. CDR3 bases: TGTGCCAGCAGCCCCCCGGGAACAGATACGCAGTATTTT. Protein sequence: CASSPPGTDTQYF.

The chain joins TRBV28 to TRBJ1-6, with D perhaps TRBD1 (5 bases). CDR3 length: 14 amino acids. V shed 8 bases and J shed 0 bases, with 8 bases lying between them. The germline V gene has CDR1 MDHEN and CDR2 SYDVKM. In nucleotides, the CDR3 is TGTGCCAGCTACAGGAGCTCCTATAATTCACCCCTCCACTTT. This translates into CASYRSSYNSPLHF.

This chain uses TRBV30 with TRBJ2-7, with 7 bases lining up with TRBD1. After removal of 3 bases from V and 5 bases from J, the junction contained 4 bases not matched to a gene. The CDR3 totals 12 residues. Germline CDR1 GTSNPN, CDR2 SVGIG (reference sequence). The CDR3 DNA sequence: TGTGCCTGGAGCAGACAGGGAAACGAGCAGTACGTC. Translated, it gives CAWSRQGNEQYV.

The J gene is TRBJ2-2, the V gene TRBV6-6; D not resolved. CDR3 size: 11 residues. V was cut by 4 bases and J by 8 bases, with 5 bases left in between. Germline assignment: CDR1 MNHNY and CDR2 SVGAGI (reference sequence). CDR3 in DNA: TGTGCCAGCAGTTTCGAGGGGGAGCTGTTTTTT. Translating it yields CASSFEGELFF.

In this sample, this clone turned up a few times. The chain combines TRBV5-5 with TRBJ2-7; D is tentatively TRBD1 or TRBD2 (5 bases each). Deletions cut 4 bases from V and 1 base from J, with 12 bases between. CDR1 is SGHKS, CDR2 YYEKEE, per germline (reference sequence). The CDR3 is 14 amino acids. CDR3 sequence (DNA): TGTGCCAGCAGCCGCCGGGACGGGTCCTACGAGCAGTACTTC. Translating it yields CASSRRDGSYEQYF.

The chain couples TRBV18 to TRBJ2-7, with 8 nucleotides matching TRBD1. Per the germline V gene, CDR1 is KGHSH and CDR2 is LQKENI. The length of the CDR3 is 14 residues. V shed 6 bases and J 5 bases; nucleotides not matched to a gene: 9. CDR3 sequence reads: CASSLGQGFDEQYF. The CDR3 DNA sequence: TGTGCCAGCTCCCTCGGACAGGGATTCGACGAGCAGTACTTC. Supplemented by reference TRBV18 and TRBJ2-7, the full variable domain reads NAGVMQNPRHLVRRRGQEARLRCSPMKGHSHVYWYRQLPEEGLKFMVYLQKENIIDESGMPKERFSAEFPKEGPSILRIQQVVRGDSAAYFCASSLGQGFDEQYFGPGTRLTVT.

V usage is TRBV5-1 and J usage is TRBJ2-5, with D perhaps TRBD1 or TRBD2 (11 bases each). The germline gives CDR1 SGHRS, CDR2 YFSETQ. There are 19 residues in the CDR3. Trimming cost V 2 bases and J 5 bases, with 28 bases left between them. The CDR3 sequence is CASSLRDRGRLAGIETQYF. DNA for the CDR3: TGCGCCAGCAGCTTACGGGACAGGGGGAGACTAGCGGGGATTGAGACCCAGTACTTC. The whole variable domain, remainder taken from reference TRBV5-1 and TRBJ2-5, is KAGVTQTPRYLIKTRGQQVTLSCSPISGHRSVSWYQQTPGQGLQFLFEYFSETQRNKGNFPGRFSGRQFSNSRSEMNVSTLELGDSALYLCASSLRDRGRLAGIETQYFGPGTRLLVL.